Presented here are 14 T cell receptor beta chains from one specimen sequenced in a study of T cell responses to AZD1222 COVID-19 vaccine. The protocol was immunoSEQ multiplex PCR, while the TCRdb copy is restricted to in-frame clones and leaves out a portion. Among approximately 110,000 clones, more than 85% were seen once, and the ten largest hold about 1.2%. Here the sequenced sample was peripheral blood, taken on day 0 of AZD1222 vaccination. Receptor source: an adult in good health.

V and J are TRBV6-2 or TRBV6-3 and TRBJ2-5; 9 bases agree with TRBD1. Germline CDR1 is MNHEY and CDR2 is SVGEGT. Trimming took 2 bases from V and 4 from J; bases not matched to a gene: 11. This CDR3 is 17 amino acids long. In DNA form, the CDR3 reads TGTGCCAGCAGTTACAATCTTCCGGGACAGGGATCAGAGACCCAGTACTTC. Its translation is CASSYNLPGQGSETQYF.

This chain links TRBV9 with TRBJ2-1, with 8 bases that match TRBD1. This CDR3 contains 16 residues. Per germline, CDR1 SGDLS and CDR2 YYNGEE. The J segment lost 4 bases and the V segment lost 2 bases, leaving 8 bases of the junction unmatched. The CDR3: CASSVGDRGPYNEQFF. CDR3 bases: TGTGCCAGCAGCGTCGGCGACAGGGGACCTTACAATGAGCAGTTCTTC.

The chain uses TRBV12-5 and TRBJ2-5; the D is unclear. Per the germline V gene, CDR1 is LGHNT and CDR2 is FRNRAP. The CDR3 consists of 12 residues. V was shortened by 0 bases and J by 5 bases, with 4 bases between the two germline ends. The CDR3 spells CASGLVVETQYF. The CDR3 DNA is TGTGCTAGTGGTTTGGTGGTGGAGACCCAGTACTTC.

V and J are TRBV28 and TRBJ2-4; D is perhaps TRBD2 (6 bases). This CDR3 spans 14 amino acids. The germline CDR1 and CDR2 sequences are MDHEN and SYDVKM. The V end lost 7 bases, the J end lost 1 base, and 11 bases lay between the germline ends. The DNA of the CDR3 is TGTGCCAGCACCGGAGGGTACGCCAAAAACATTCAGTACTTC. Its translation: CASTGGYAKNIQYF.

This clone appeared a few times. This chain joins TRBV12-5 and TRBJ2-2; 7 bases agree with TRBD1. Germline V CDR1 and CDR2: LGHNT, FRNRAP. CDR3 length equals 17 residues. The V and J ends lost 6 bases and 1 base, in that order; junction bases with no gene match: 11. The CDR3 spells CASGSPQTGRNTGELFF. The CDR3 DNA is TGTGCTAGTGGCTCCCCTCAGACAGGGCGGAACACCGGGGAGCTGTTTTTT.

This clone was recorded only once. The chain joins TRBV7-2 to TRBJ2-1; TRBD1 aligns across 8 bases. Unmatched junction bases numbered 8, after V lost 4 bases and J lost 3 bases. Germline CDR1 is SGHTA and CDR2 is FQGNSA. This CDR3 contains 16 residues. CDR3 sequence (DNA): TGTGCCAGCAGCTCCCGTGGACAGGGTTTCTACAATGAGCAGTTCTTC. Encoded protein: CASSSRGQGFYNEQFF.

This clone was counted once. V and J are TRBV19 and TRBJ2-2; 13 bases fit TRBD2. Germline trimming cut 1 base from V and 6 bases from J; bases unmatched to any gene: 5. CDR3 size: 17 residues. Germline V CDR1 and CDR2: LNHDA, SQIVND (reference sequence). CDR3: CASSIAGTSGVPGELFF. DNA for the CDR3: TGTGCCAGTAGTATAGCTGGGACTAGCGGGGTTCCCGGGGAGCTGTTTTTT.

This clone showed up just once. The chain joins TRBV29-1 to TRBJ2-3, with 10 bases lining up with TRBD1. The CDR3 is 13 amino acids. CDR1 is SQVTM and CDR2 is ANQGSEA in the germline V gene. Trimming at V came to 6 bases and at J to 5 bases, leaving 5 bases not matched to a gene. The chain's CDR3 is CSVDRGRRDTQYF. CDR3 nucleotide sequence: TGCAGCGTCGACAGGGGGCGCCGAGATACGCAGTATTTT.

The CDR3 is CASSFPGLYSGELFF. In nucleotides, the CDR3 is TGTGCCAGCAGCTTTCCGGGACTCTACTCCGGGGAGCTGTTTTTT. The chain joins TRBV7-9 to TRBJ2-2, with a possible D match to TRBD2 (6 bases). The CDR3 extends over 15 amino acids. The V end was cut by 3 bases, the J end by 6 bases, with 14 bases between. CDR1 and CDR2 from the germline V gene are SEHNR and FQNEAQ (reference sequence).

V gene TRBV19 combines with J gene TRBJ2-2; 8 nucleotides match TRBD2. Trimming took 7 bases from V and 0 from J; bases not matched to a gene: 10. CDR1 and CDR2 from the germline V gene are LNHDA and SQIVND (reference sequence). The CDR3 spans 17 residues. This CDR3 reads CASIGTSGPSNTGELFF. The CDR3 nucleotides read TGTGCCAGTATAGGTACTAGCGGACCCTCGAACACCGGGGAGCTGTTTTTT.

The V call is TRBV19, the J call TRBJ1-4; the match to TRBD1 covers 9 bases. This CDR3 comprises 13 residues. V shed 7 bases and J 8 bases; nucleotides not matched to a gene: 5. Germline assignment: CDR1 LNHDA and CDR2 SQIVND (reference sequence). Here the CDR3 reads CASTGQGAEKLFF. Here the CDR3 DNA reads TGTGCCAGTACGGGACAGGGTGCGGAAAAACTGTTTTTT.

The chain combines TRBV9 with TRBJ2-1; 15 bases agree with TRBD2. Germline V lookup: CDR1 SGDLS, CDR2 YYNGEE. The CDR3 runs to 15 residues. Trimming at V came to 4 bases and at J to 10 bases, leaving 6 bases not matched to a gene. The CDR3 sequence: CASSRGLAGGGEQFF. CDR3 in DNA: TGTGCCAGCAGCAGGGGACTAGCGGGAGGTGGGGAGCAGTTCTTC.

The V call is TRBV3-1 (or the pseudogene TRBV3-2), the J call TRBJ2-2, with D tentatively TRBD1 (6 bases). This CDR3 is 14 amino acids long. Germline CDR1 and CDR2: LGHDT and YNNKEL (reference sequence). V lost 6 bases to trimming and J lost 8 bases, with 16 bases between them. The CDR3 nucleotides read TGTGCCAGCAGAAAGGGGGACAACCGTGGGGAGCTGTTTTTT. Its translation is CASRKGDNRGELFF.

This chain links TRBV11-3 with TRBJ2-4; the D call may be TRBD1 or TRBD2 (5 bases each). Germline V gives CDR1 SGHNT, CDR2 YENEEA. There are 17 residues in the CDR3. The V gene lost 1 base and the J gene lost 1 base, with 14 bases spanning the gap. The CDR3 nucleotides read TGTGCCAGCAGCTTAGGAGAGGGGTACTCGGCCAAAAACATTCAGTACTTC. This translates into CASSLGEGYSAKNIQYF.